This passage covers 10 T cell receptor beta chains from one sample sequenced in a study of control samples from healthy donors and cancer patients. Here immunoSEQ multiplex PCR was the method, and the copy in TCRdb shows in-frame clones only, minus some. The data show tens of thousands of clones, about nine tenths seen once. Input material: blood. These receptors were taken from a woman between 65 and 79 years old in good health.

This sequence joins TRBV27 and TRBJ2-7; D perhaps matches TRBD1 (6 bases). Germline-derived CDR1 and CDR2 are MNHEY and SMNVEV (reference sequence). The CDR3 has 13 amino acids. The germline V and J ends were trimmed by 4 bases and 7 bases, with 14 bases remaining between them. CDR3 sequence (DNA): TGTGCCAGCAGTTACATGGGGGCTCGGGAGCAGTACTTC. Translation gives CASSYMGAREQYF.

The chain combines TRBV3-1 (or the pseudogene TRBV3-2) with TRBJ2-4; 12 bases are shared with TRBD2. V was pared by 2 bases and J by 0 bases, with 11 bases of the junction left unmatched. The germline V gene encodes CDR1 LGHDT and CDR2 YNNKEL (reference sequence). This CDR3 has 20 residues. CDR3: CASSQRMGLAGVLAKNIQYF. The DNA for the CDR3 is TGTGCCAGCAGCCAAAGAATGGGACTAGCGGGTGTACTAGCCAAAAACATTCAGTACTTC.

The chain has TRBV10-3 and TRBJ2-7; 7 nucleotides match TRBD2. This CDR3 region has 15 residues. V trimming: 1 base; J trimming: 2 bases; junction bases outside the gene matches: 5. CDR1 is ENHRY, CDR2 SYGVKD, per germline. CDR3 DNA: TGTGCCATCAGTGAGTGGGGAGGGGCTACCTACGAGCAGTACTTC. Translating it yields CAISEWGGATYEQYF.

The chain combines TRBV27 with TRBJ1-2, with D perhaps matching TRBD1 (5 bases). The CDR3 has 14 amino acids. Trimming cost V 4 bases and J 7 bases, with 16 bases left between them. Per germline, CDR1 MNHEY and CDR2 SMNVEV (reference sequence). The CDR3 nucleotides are TGTGCCAGCAGTTACTCAGGGTCGTTGGGTGGCTACACCTTC. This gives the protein CASSYSGSLGGYTF.

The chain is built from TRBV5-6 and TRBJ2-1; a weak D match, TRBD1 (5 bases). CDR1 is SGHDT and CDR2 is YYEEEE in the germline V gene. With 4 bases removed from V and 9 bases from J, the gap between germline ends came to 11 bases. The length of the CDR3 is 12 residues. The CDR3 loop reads CASSVTTGEQFF. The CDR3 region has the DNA TGTGCCAGCAGCGTAACTACAGGTGAGCAGTTCTTC.

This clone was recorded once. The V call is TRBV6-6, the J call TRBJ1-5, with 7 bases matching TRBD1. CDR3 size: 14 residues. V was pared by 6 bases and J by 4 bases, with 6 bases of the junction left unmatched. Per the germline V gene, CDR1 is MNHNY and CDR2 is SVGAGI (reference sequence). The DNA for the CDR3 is TGTGCCAGCAGCGCAGGGGGTACTAATCAGCCCCAGCATTTT. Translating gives CASSAGGTNQPQHF.

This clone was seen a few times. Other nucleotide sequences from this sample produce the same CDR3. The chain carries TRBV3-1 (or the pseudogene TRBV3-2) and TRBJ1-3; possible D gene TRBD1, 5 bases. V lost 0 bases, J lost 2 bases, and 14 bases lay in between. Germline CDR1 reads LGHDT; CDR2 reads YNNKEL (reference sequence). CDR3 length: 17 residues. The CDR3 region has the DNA TGTGCCAGCAGCCAAGATAGAGGGGCTAGGGCTGGAAACACCATATATTTT. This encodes CASSQDRGARAGNTIYF.

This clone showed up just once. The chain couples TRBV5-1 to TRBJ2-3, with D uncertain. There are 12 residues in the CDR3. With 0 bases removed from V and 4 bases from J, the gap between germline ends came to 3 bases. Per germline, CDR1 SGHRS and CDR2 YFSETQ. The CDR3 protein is CASSLEADTQYF. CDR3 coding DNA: TGCGCCAGCAGCTTGGAGGCAGATACGCAGTATTTT.

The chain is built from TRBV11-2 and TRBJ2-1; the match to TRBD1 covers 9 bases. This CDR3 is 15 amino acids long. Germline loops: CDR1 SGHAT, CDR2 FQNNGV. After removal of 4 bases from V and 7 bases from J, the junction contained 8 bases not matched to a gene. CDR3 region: CASSSYRGRLNEQFF. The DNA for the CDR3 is TGTGCCAGCAGCTCCTACAGGGGGCGGCTAAATGAGCAGTTCTTC.

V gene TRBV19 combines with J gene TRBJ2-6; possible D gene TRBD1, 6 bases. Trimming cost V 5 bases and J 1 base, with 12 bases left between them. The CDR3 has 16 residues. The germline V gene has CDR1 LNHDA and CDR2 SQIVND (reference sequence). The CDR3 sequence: CASSPDRGSGANVLTF. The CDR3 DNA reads TGTGCCAGTAGTCCCGATAGGGGGTCTGGGGCCAACGTCCTGACTTTC.